A single sample gave rise to the 30 T cell receptor beta chains below, sequenced in a study of T-cell reconstitution after alpha-beta-depleted transplantation in children. The library targeted TCRbeta and was prepared with unique molecular identifiers. Each CDR3 protein gets one entry after TCRdb re-called the PCR reads with MiXCR. The sample shows 200,000 or so distinct CDR3 sequences, about 8.4% of them seen only once. Specimen: PBMCs, mostly from graft donor cells, collected 360 days after TCRalphabeta/CD19-depleted stem cell transplant. The receptors were gathered from a male patient between 2 and 9 years old who had a stem cell transplant for acute myeloid leukemia, so the T cells may come from the graft donor.

This clonotype was observed many times. V usage is TRBV3-1 and J usage is TRBJ2-7, with TRBD1 identical over 9 bases. J gave up 3 bases and V 1 base, and 7 bases lay outside the gene matches. The CDR3 runs to 16 residues. CDR1 LGHDT and CDR2 YNNKEL come from the germline V gene (reference sequence). For the CDR3, the DNA is TGTGCCAGCAGCCAAGTTGGACAGGGGCACCTCTACGAGCAGTACTTC. Its translation is CASSQVGQGHLYEQYF.

Only a few counts were recorded for this clonotype. This chain links TRBV20-1 with TRBJ2-1; tentative D call: TRBD2 (5 bases). V was cut by 7 bases and J by 5 bases, with 12 bases left in between. The CDR3 totals 12 residues. From germline, CDR1 is DFQATT and CDR2 SNEGSKA (reference sequence). The CDR3 is CSGMLANNEQFF. The DNA of the CDR3 is TGCAGTGGTATGCTAGCAAACAATGAGCAGTTCTTC.

This clonotype has a count of ten or more. The V gene is TRBV5-1, the J gene TRBJ1-1; 7 bases agree with TRBD1. The CDR3 runs 17 residues. CDR1 is SGHRS and CDR2 is YFSETQ in the germline V gene. The trim removed 2 bases at V and 5 bases at J, leaving 15 bases unmatched. The CDR3 DNA follows: TGCGCCAGCAGCTTAATACCGGGACAGCGCGTAGAAACTGAAGCTTTCTTT. This encodes CASSLIPGQRVETEAFF.

The genes are TRBV7-8 and TRBJ1-1; TRBD1 is a possible D gene (5 bases). The CDR3 covers 15 residues. The V end was cut by 3 bases, the J end by 8 bases, with 19 bases between. Germline CDR1 and CDR2: SGHVS and FQNEAQ. The CDR3 DNA is TGTGCCAGCAGCTTTCATCGGGCAGGGCAGGTGGAAGCTTTCTTT. The encoded protein is CASSFHRAGQVEAFF.

Only a few counts were recorded for this clonotype. As DNA, the CDR3 is TGTGCCAGCAGTGCGGACGGAGTTTTGTTCTTC. It codes for CASSADGVLFF. The chain employs TRBV2 and TRBJ2-1; the D is unclear. Germline CDR1 reads SNHLY; CDR2 reads FYNNEI. Deletions cut 4 bases from V and 15 bases from J, with 13 bases between. CDR3 length: 11 residues.

This clonotype was found many times. The chain employs TRBV9 and TRBJ1-4, with D uncertain. The CDR3 consists of 15 residues. Germline CDR1 reads SGDLS; CDR2 reads YYNGEE. The V end was cut by 3 bases, the J end by 0 bases, with 9 bases between. CDR3 loop: CASSGRTATNEKLFF. The CDR3, as DNA: TGTGCCAGCAGCGGCCGGACGGCAACTAATGAAAAACTGTTTTTT.

This clonotype was seen repeatedly, ten times or more. The J gene is TRBJ2-7, the V gene TRBV12-3 or TRBV12-4; no firm D call. Trimming took 3 bases from V and 9 from J, leaving 15 bases between them. The CDR3 has 13 amino acids. CDR3 bases: TGTGCCAGCAGTTTGGATTCCATCACGCCGCAGTACGTC. As protein: CASSLDSITPQYV.

This clonotype was observed at least ten times. The chain employs TRBV2 and TRBJ2-1; 7 nucleotides line up with TRBD2. J gave up 3 bases and V 3 bases, and 5 bases lay outside the gene matches. Germline CDR1 is SNHLY and CDR2 is FYNNEI. The CDR3 sequence is 15 residues long. CDR3 in DNA: TGTGCCAGCAGTGATGGGGGGGAGTACTACAATGAGCAGTTCTTC. Translation gives CASSDGGEYYNEQFF.

A remark on this clonotype: It may be a read error: a sequence one base away is much more abundant. V is TRBV10-3 and J is TRBJ2-5; TRBD2 matches at 9 bases. The germline gives CDR1 ENHRY, CDR2 SYGVKD. CDR3 size: 16 residues. This CDR3 reads CGISEGNSGSKETQYF. The CDR3 DNA reads TGTGGCATCAGTGAGGGAAATAGCGGGAGTAAAGAGACCCAGTACTTC.

This clonotype came up many times. The rearrangement links TRBV21-1 to TRBJ2-7; TRBD1, as called in the table, went unchecked against the DNA. TRBV21-1 is a documented pseudogene. CDR3 length equals 19 residues. The CDR3 here is CASSTKKLKRTGLSHEQYF. Written as DNA, the CDR3 is TGTGCCAGCAGCACCAAAAAGCTTAAAAGGACAGGGTTAAGTCACGAGCAGTACTTC.

This clonotype was seen a few times. This chain links TRBV4-2 with TRBJ2-1; unclear D gene. This CDR3 comprises 16 residues. Trimming took 0 bases from V and 0 from J, leaving 9 bases between them. Germline V CDR1 and CDR2: LGHNA, YNFKEQ. The chain's CDR3 is CASSQDGFRSYNEQFF. CDR3 in DNA: TGTGCCAGCAGCCAAGACGGGTTCCGCTCCTACAATGAGCAGTTCTTC.

V is TRBV28 and J is TRBJ1-4; 7 nucleotides agree with TRBD1. The trim removed 8 bases at V and 3 bases at J, leaving 3 bases unmatched. Germline CDR1 MDHEN, CDR2 SYDVKM. This CDR3 is built from 13 residues. Written as DNA, the CDR3 is TGTGCCAGCTCGGGACAGCCTAATGAAAAACTGTTTTTT. This translates into CASSGQPNEKLFF.

This clonotype has a count of ten or more. Here the CDR3 reads CASSLGVLTEAFF. CDR3 DNA: TGTGCCAGCAGCTTAGGGGTCCTCACTGAAGCTTTCTTT. The rearrangement joins TRBV7-3 to TRBJ1-1; D gene unclear. Trimming took 2 bases from V and 4 from J, leaving 8 bases between them. CDR1 is SGHTA, CDR2 FQGTGA, per germline. The CDR3 loop spans 13 amino acids.

Many counts were recorded for this clonotype. This chain links TRBV9 with TRBJ2-1; 7 nucleotides agree with TRBD1. The CDR3 has 14 residues. V lost 0 bases to trimming and J lost 3 bases; unmatched junction nucleotides: 0. Germline CDR1 and CDR2: SGDLS and YYNGEE. The CDR3 DNA reads as TGTGCCAGCAGCGTAGGACAGGGCTACAATGAGCAGTTCTTC. Translation: CASSVGQGYNEQFF.

The chain employs TRBV5-1 and TRBJ2-2; 13 bases line up with TRBD2. The CDR3 has 14 amino acids. The germline gives CDR1 SGHRS, CDR2 YFSETQ. After removal of 4 bases from V and 7 bases from J, the junction contained 1 base not matched to a gene. The CDR3 nucleotides read TGCGCCAGCAGCGGACTAGCGGGAGTCGGGGAGCTGTTTTTT. It yields the protein CASSGLAGVGELFF. Variable domain in full (rest from reference TRBV5-1 and TRBJ2-2): KAGVTQTPRYLIKTRGQQVTLSCSPISGHRSVSWYQQTPGQGLQFLFEYFSETQRNKGNFPGRFSGRQFSNSRSEMNVSTLELGDSALYLCASSGLAGVGELFFGEGSRLTVL.

V and J are TRBV11-1 and TRBJ2-7, with TRBD2 matching over 14 bases. This CDR3 contains 18 residues. The V segment lost 5 bases and the J segment 0 bases; nucleotides outside the gene matches: 9. Germline CDR1 reads SGHAT; CDR2 reads FQDESV (reference sequence). This CDR3 is CASSLSPGLAGDSYEQYF. CDR3 bases: TGTGCCAGCAGCCTAAGCCCGGGACTAGCGGGAGACTCCTACGAGCAGTACTTC.

This clonotype was counted ten times or more. This chain connects TRBV20-1 to TRBJ2-7, with D maybe TRBD1 (5 bases). The V gene's germline CDR1 is DFQATT and CDR2 SNEGSKA (reference sequence). V lost 6 bases and J lost 2, with 14 bases in between. There are 13 residues in the CDR3. The CDR3 coding sequence is TGCAGTGCCAGGGCCCATTTCACCTACGAGCAGTACTTC. Amino acid sequence: CSARAHFTYEQYF.

This clonotype appeared many times. The J gene is TRBJ2-1, the V gene TRBV6-4, with D unresolved. The CDR3 is 15 residues long. Germline CDR1 is MRHNA and CDR2 is SNTAGT. Trimming shortened V by 3 bases and J by 0 bases, and 9 bases separated the two germline ends. The CDR3 is CASSEFRSSYNEQFF. In DNA form, the CDR3 reads TGTGCCAGCAGTGAATTCCGGAGCTCCTACAATGAGCAGTTCTTC.

This clonotype was counted ten times or more. This chain links TRBV27 with TRBJ2-2; TRBD2 matches at 9 bases. CDR3 length equals 17 residues. Germline CDR1 reads MNHEY; CDR2 reads SMNVEV (reference sequence). The V and J ends lost 3 bases and 1 base, in that order; junction bases with no gene match: 6. The CDR3 sequence: CASSFWISGRNTGELFF. For the CDR3, the DNA is TGTGCCAGCAGTTTTTGGATTAGCGGGAGGAACACCGGGGAGCTGTTTTTT.

This chain links TRBV20-1 with TRBJ2-3; D tentatively reads TRBD1 or TRBD2 (5 bases each). From germline, CDR1 is DFQATT and CDR2 SNEGSKA (reference sequence). Trimming took 7 bases from V and 0 from J, leaving 5 bases between them. The CDR3 runs to 11 residues. In DNA, the CDR3 is TGCAGTGGGGGGAGCACAGATACGCAGTATTTT. The encoded protein is CSGGSTDTQYF.

This clonotype has ten or more counts. The chain employs TRBV7-8 and TRBJ2-3, with D unresolved. Trimming removed 1 base from V and 5 bases from J, with 7 bases in between. This CDR3 is 13 amino acids long. CDR1 and CDR2 (germline): SGHVS, FQNEAQ. The CDR3 protein is CASSLELLDTQYF. CDR3 nucleotide sequence: TGTGCCAGCAGCTTAGAGCTGCTAGATACGCAGTATTTT.

The chain employs TRBV12-3 or TRBV12-4 and TRBJ2-3; TRBD2 matches at 11 bases. V shed 6 bases, J shed 3 bases, and the junction held 8 bases outside the gene matches. This CDR3 is built from 16 residues. This CDR3 is CASSSWLAGGTDTQYF. For the CDR3, the DNA is TGTGCCAGCAGCTCCTGGCTAGCGGGAGGTACAGATACGCAGTATTTT.

The chain combines TRBV7-2 with TRBJ2-5; D is perhaps TRBD1 or TRBD2 (5 bases each). This CDR3 is built from 17 residues. The germline V and J ends were trimmed by 5 bases and 0 bases, with 19 bases remaining between them. Germline V gene lookup returns CDR1 SGHTA and CDR2 FQGNSA. CDR3 sequence (DNA): TGTGCCAGCAGCCTAGGGCCGGGGCAATGGTACCAAGAGACCCAGTACTTC. Translation: CASSLGPGQWYQETQYF.

The chain joins TRBV6-1 to TRBJ2-2, with D perhaps matching TRBD2 (5 bases). V lost 3 bases to trimming and J lost 5 bases, with 10 bases between them. This CDR3 comprises 14 residues. Germline lookup yields CDR1 MNHNS and CDR2 SASEGT. CDR3 nucleotides: TGTGCCAGCAGTGATTTCGGCGGGACCGGGGAGCTGTTTTTT. It specifies CASSDFGGTGELFF.

This clonotype was seen a few times. The genes are TRBV7-2 and TRBJ2-7; the D is unclear. V dropped 1 base and J dropped 9 bases, with 10 bases sitting between them. Germline V lookup: CDR1 SGHTA, CDR2 FQGNSA. The length of the CDR3 is 12 residues. DNA of the CDR3: TGTGCCAGCAGCTTAGGGACGGTTTGGCAGTACTTC. It encodes CASSLGTVWQYF.

This clonotype has only a few counts. The chain carries TRBV29-1 and TRBJ2-7; a possible D gene is TRBD2 (5 bases). Germline loops: CDR1 SQVTM, CDR2 ANQGSEA. The CDR3 consists of 13 residues. Trimming pared 5 bases from V and 2 bases from J, leaving 13 bases between. CDR3 DNA sequence: TGCAGCGTTCTACGAGCGGAGCCCTACGAGCAGTACTTC. This encodes CSVLRAEPYEQYF.

This clonotype was detected only a few times. The chain couples TRBV12-5 to TRBJ2-1; D ambiguous. The germline V and J ends were trimmed by 0 bases and 8 bases, with 2 bases remaining between them. The length of the CDR3 is 11 residues. In germline, CDR1 is LGHNT, CDR2 FRNRAP. The chain's CDR3 is CASGLVDEQFF. As DNA, the CDR3 is TGTGCTAGTGGTTTGGTCGATGAGCAGTTCTTC.

This clonotype was detected a few times. This sequence joins TRBV12-3 or TRBV12-4 and TRBJ1-4; D ambiguous. V was shortened by 6 bases and J by 7 bases, with 21 bases between the two germline ends. The CDR3 extends over 16 amino acids. The CDR3 reads CASSPHGMGMGEKLFF. As DNA, the CDR3 is TGTGCCAGCAGCCCCCACGGTATGGGGATGGGTGAAAAACTGTTTTTT.

The chain uses TRBV27 and TRBJ2-5, with no clear D. The CDR3 is 13 residues long. In germline, CDR1 is MNHEY, CDR2 SMNVEV (reference sequence). Trimming cost V 2 bases and J 5 bases, with 9 bases left between them. The CDR3, as DNA: TGTGCCAGCAGTTTAGGAGTAATGGAGACCCAGTACTTC. It is translated as CASSLGVMETQYF.

This clonotype showed up many times. The J gene is TRBJ2-1, the V gene TRBV12-3 or TRBV12-4, with a weak D call TRBD2 (6 bases). Trimming removed 2 bases at V and 8 bases at J, with 25 bases between. This CDR3 spans 18 amino acids. For the CDR3, the DNA is TGTGCCAGCAGTTTACGTGGGCTACTAGCCCAAAGGGGCCATGAGCAGTTCTTC. Encoded protein: CASSLRGLLAQRGHEQFF.